This TCR beta chain was captured by sequencing in a study of blood T cell repertoires in COVID-19. Study information: Samples of COVID-19 (acute and convalescent) were obtained from the United States, Italy and Spain.

The CDR3 loop spans 16 amino acids. In the source study's methods: Estimation of nucleated cell counts was performed using reference gene primer amplification. The protocol was immunoSEQ multiplex PCR, while the TCRdb copy is restricted to in-frame clones and leaves out a portion. The V and J calls and clone size are taken from that table; D and trimming were inferred from the DNA. This table has 200,000 or so clones, 75% to 85% appearing once. In this sample, this clone turned up once. The chain couples TRBV21-1 to TRBJ2-1; the table calls TRBD2, which could not be checked here. TRBV21-1 is designated a pseudogene. The TCR was taken from a human donor in a cohort sampled during active COVID-19. Sequenced: peripheral blood. The CDR3 sequence: CASSNRTSGPYNEQFF. Here the CDR3 DNA reads TGTGCCAGCAGCAACCGGACTAGCGGGCCGTACAATGAGCAGTTCTTC.